This passage covers 18 T cell receptor beta chains from one sample sequenced in a study of blood T cell repertoires in COVID-19. Using immunoSEQ multiplex PCR, the repertoire was profiled, and TCRdb retains in-frame clones only, with some absent. This sample has about 300,000 clones, with 86% found just once. What was sequenced was PBMCs or T cells enriched from blood (not recorded which). All receptors come from a man aged 25 to 45 who had recovered from COVID-19.

The CDR3 sequence is CASSNAGGRSEQFF. CDR3 sequence (DNA): TGTGCCAGCAGTAACGCGGGAGGGCGCAGTGAGCAGTTCTTC. This chain connects TRBV27 to TRBJ2-1; 9 bases align to TRBD2. Germline V gene lookup returns CDR1 MNHEY and CDR2 SMNVEV (reference sequence). This CDR3 has 14 residues. V gave up 5 bases and J gave up 9 bases; unmatched junction bases: 8.

This rearrangement joins TRBV7-9 to TRBJ2-7; TRBD2 aligns across 10 bases. V was pared by 2 bases and J by 4 bases, with 11 bases of the junction left unmatched. Germline CDR1 and CDR2: SEHNR and FQNEAQ (reference sequence). The CDR3 has 17 residues. The CDR3 protein is CASSLSAGGPLPYEQYF. The CDR3 nucleotides read TGTGCCAGCAGCTTATCAGCGGGAGGGCCTCTTCCTTACGAGCAGTACTTC.

To note about this clone: One end of the junction is discordant with germline, which a read error may explain. V is TRBV6-5 and J is TRBJ1-2; 9 bases are a match to TRBD1. The germline gives CDR1 MNHEY, CDR2 SVGAGI. The CDR3 is made up of 15 amino acids. The CDR3 is CASRGTGGPNNGYTF. CDR3 nucleotides: TGTGCCAGCAGGGGAACAGGGGGCCCTAACAATGGCTACACCTTC.

This chain joins TRBV11-3 and TRBJ1-1; no firm D call. Germline loops: CDR1 SGHNT, CDR2 YENEEA. Trimming stripped 3 bases from V and 4 bases from J, with 15 bases between. The CDR3 is made up of 15 amino acids. CDR3 DNA sequence: TGTGCCAGCAGCTTTAGTAGCGGGTCGGGCACTGAAGCTTTCTTT. Residues: CASSFSSGSGTEAFF.

This chain joins TRBV4-1 and TRBJ2-7; 8 bases agree with TRBD1. Germline trimming cut 4 bases from V and 4 bases from J; bases unmatched to any gene: 9. Germline V gene sequence: CDR1 MGHRA, CDR2 YSYEKL. The length of the CDR3 is 15 residues. As DNA, the CDR3 is TGCGCCAGCAGCCTTCAGACAGGGGATCCTTACGAGCAGTACTTC. This gives the protein CASSLQTGDPYEQYF.

This chain connects TRBV10-2 to TRBJ2-2, with TRBD2 identical over 11 bases. This CDR3 has 16 residues. CDR1 is WSHSY and CDR2 is SAAADI in the germline V gene. The V segment lost 11 bases and the J segment 0 bases; nucleotides outside the gene matches: 8. CDR3 sequence (DNA): TGCGCCGTTCGGACTAGCGGGCTAACGAACACCGGGGAGCTGTTTTTT. This gives the protein CAVRTSGLTNTGELFF.

For this clone: Germline and junction disagree at one end, which may indicate a read error. The chain recombines TRBV11-3 with TRBJ1-3; D uncertain. The CDR3 is 15 amino acids. Germline CDR1 SGHNT, CDR2 YENEEA. The CDR3 sequence: CASSLAYRGGNTIYF. The CDR3, as DNA: TGTGCCAGCAGTTTAGCGTATCGGGGTGGAAACACCATATATTTT.

The chain links TRBV6-4 to TRBJ1-5; a possible D gene is TRBD1 (5 bases). The CDR3 sequence is 14 residues long. Per the germline V gene, CDR1 is MRHNA and CDR2 is SNTAGT. Deletions cut 4 bases from V and 6 bases from J, with 13 bases between. CDR3 DNA sequence: TGTGCCAGCAGTGCTGAGATGGGGGGTCAGCCCCAGCATTTT. This translates into CASSAEMGGQPQHF.

This clone was recorded only once. The chain links TRBV6-5 to TRBJ1-1, with 10 nucleotides matching TRBD1. This CDR3 region has 14 residues. V lost 5 bases and J lost 4; bases outside the gene matches: 4. CDR1 is MNHEY and CDR2 is SVGAGI in the germline V gene. CDR3 nucleotide sequence: TGTGCCAGCAGTCCGAGACAGGGGGCCACTGAAGCTTTCTTT. Protein sequence: CASSPRQGATEAFF.

In nucleotides, the CDR3 is TGTGCCAGCAGCTTCGGTGCGGGAGGCTCATGGCCCAATGAGCAGTTCTTC. Translating it yields CASSFGAGGSWPNEQFF. The chain links TRBV7-9 to TRBJ2-1, with 8 bases that match TRBD2. CDR1 is SEHNR, CDR2 FQNEAQ, per germline (reference sequence). The J segment lost 6 bases and the V segment lost 3 bases, leaving 13 bases of the junction unmatched. The CDR3 length is 17 residues.

The J gene is TRBJ2-7, the V gene TRBV5-4, with TRBD1 as a possible D gene (6 bases). V lost 4 bases and J 7 bases, leaving 12 bases between the germline ends. There are 12 residues in the CDR3. Germline lookup yields CDR1 SGHNT and CDR2 YYREEE (reference sequence). This CDR3 is CASSGGEEEQYF. The CDR3 DNA sequence: TGTGCCAGCAGCGGGGGCGAGGAGGAGCAGTACTTC.

V is TRBV30 and J is TRBJ2-6; 8 bases are shared with TRBD1. CDR3 length equals 18 residues. The V and J ends lost 0 bases and 4 bases, in that order; junction bases with no gene match: 11. Germline V gene sequence: CDR1 GTSNPN, CDR2 SVGIG (reference sequence). The CDR3 loop reads CAWSVHGQGASGANVLTF. CDR3 bases: TGTGCCTGGAGTGTACACGGGCAGGGGGCTTCCGGGGCCAACGTCCTGACTTTC.

The V call is TRBV4-1, the J call TRBJ1-2, with D unresolved. Germline V gene data show CDR1 as MGHRA and CDR2 as YSYEKL. The CDR3 runs to 12 residues. V shed 0 bases and J shed 8 bases, with 7 bases lying between them. CDR3 sequence (DNA): TGCGCCAGCAGCCAAGATGGCAGGGGCTACACCTTC. Protein: CASSQDGRGYTF.

The table lists this clone with a few counts. The chain carries TRBV11-2 and TRBJ2-1, with 7 bases fitting TRBD2. Trimming at V came to 3 bases and at J to 8 bases, leaving 16 bases not matched to a gene. CDR1 and CDR2 from the germline V gene are SGHAT and FQNNGV. The CDR3 has 17 amino acids. CDR3 residues: CASSFRVTAGVFYEQFF. In nucleotides, the CDR3 is TGTGCCAGCAGCTTCCGCGTGACGGCGGGAGTTTTCTATGAGCAGTTCTTC.

In regard to this clone: Compared with germline, one end of the junction differs, possibly owing to a read error. This chain uses TRBV7-7 with TRBJ1-3, with D possibly matching TRBD1 (5 bases). Germline V gives CDR1 SSHAT, CDR2 FNYEAQ (reference sequence). The CDR3 is 16 residues long. The CDR3 DNA follows: TGTGCTAGCAGCCCGGGGCGGGGCCGCTCTGGAAACACCATATATTTT. This sequence encodes CASSPGRGRSGNTIYF.

This clone was seen a few times. This chain links TRBV4-1 with TRBJ1-1; 7 bases are shared with TRBD1. This CDR3 has 13 amino acids. J was trimmed by 12 bases and V by 2 bases; bases with no gene match: 9. CDR1 and CDR2 (germline): MGHRA, YSYEKL. For the CDR3, the DNA is TGCGCCAGCAGCCAACGTGGGACAGAAATTACTTTCTTT. This translates into CASSQRGTEITFF.

The chain uses TRBV6-1 and TRBJ1-2, with TRBD1 matching 7 bases. This CDR3 has 16 amino acids. Trimming removed 2 bases from V and 7 bases from J; junction bases left unmatched: 13. Per the germline V gene, CDR1 is MNHNS and CDR2 is SASEGT. Written as DNA, the CDR3 is TGTGCCAGCAGTGAATGGGGAAACTACAGGGGAAGTGGCTACACCTTC. The encoded protein is CASSEWGNYRGSGYTF.

The chain joins TRBV28 to TRBJ1-2; perhaps TRBD1 as D (5 bases). This CDR3 has 15 amino acids. Trimming removed 5 bases at V and 0 bases at J, with 13 bases between. Per germline, CDR1 MDHEN and CDR2 SYDVKM. This CDR3 is CASSTWGGTNYGYTF. In DNA, the CDR3 is TGTGCCAGCAGTACCTGGGGGGGGACTAACTATGGCTACACCTTC.